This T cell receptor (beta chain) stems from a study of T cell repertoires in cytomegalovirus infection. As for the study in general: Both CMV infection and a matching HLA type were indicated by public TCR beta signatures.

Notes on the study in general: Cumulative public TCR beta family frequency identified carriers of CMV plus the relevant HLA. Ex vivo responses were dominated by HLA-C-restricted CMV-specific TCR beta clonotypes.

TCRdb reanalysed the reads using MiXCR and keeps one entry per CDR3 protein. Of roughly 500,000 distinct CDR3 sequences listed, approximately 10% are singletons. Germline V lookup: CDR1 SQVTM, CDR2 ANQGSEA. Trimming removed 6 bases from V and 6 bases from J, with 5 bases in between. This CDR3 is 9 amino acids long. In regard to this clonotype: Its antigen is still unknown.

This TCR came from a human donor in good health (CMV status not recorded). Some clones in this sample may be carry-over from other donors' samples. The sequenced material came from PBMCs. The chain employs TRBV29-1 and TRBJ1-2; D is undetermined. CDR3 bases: TGCAGCGTCCTCGATGGCTACACCTTC. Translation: CSVLDGYTF.